This TCR beta chain was documented in a study of early T cells in non-severe SARS-CoV-2 infection. TCRdb re-derived calls from the 5' RACE reads in MiXCR, one entry per CDR3 protein. The sample lists over 85,000 distinct CDR3 sequences, 16% seen once, with around 1.3% in the top ten. The material sequenced was whole blood. The source of this sequence is an adult who was a healthcare worker with PCR-confirmed SARS-CoV-2 infection or an uninfected control (not recorded which).

The CDR3 coding sequence is TGTGCCAGCAAACCGGCGAACACCGGGGAGCTGTTTTTT. This translates into CASKPANTGELFF. The chain couples TRBV11-2 to TRBJ2-2; D gene unclear. The CDR3 is made up of 13 amino acids. V gave up 7 bases and J gave up 0 bases, with 6 bases separating them. Per germline, CDR1 SGHAT and CDR2 FQNNGV.